The entry below describes one T cell receptor (beta chain). This entry belongs to a study of cytomegalovirus exposure and HLA in healthy donors. It was with 60 Vbeta and 13 Jbeta primers that the PCR ran. TCRdb's table, derived via immunoSEQ multiplex PCR, lists solely in-frame clones and lacks some. The repertoire consists of around 150,000 clones, with 75% to 80% occurring once and the leading ten covering 2.5% to 3.5%. The CDR3 is 15 residues long. The V gene's germline CDR1 is SGHAT and CDR2 FQNNGV. Trimming shortened V by 2 bases and J by 0 bases, and 8 bases separated the two germline ends. The chain joins TRBV11-2 to TRBJ2-1; D gene unclear. The specimen sequenced was PBMCs. The receptor was derived from a woman in her thirties or forties in good health and CMV-seronegative. The CDR3: CASSLIRGSYNEQFF. In nucleotides, the CDR3 is TGTGCCAGCAGCTTAATAAGAGGCTCCTACAATGAGCAGTTCTTC.